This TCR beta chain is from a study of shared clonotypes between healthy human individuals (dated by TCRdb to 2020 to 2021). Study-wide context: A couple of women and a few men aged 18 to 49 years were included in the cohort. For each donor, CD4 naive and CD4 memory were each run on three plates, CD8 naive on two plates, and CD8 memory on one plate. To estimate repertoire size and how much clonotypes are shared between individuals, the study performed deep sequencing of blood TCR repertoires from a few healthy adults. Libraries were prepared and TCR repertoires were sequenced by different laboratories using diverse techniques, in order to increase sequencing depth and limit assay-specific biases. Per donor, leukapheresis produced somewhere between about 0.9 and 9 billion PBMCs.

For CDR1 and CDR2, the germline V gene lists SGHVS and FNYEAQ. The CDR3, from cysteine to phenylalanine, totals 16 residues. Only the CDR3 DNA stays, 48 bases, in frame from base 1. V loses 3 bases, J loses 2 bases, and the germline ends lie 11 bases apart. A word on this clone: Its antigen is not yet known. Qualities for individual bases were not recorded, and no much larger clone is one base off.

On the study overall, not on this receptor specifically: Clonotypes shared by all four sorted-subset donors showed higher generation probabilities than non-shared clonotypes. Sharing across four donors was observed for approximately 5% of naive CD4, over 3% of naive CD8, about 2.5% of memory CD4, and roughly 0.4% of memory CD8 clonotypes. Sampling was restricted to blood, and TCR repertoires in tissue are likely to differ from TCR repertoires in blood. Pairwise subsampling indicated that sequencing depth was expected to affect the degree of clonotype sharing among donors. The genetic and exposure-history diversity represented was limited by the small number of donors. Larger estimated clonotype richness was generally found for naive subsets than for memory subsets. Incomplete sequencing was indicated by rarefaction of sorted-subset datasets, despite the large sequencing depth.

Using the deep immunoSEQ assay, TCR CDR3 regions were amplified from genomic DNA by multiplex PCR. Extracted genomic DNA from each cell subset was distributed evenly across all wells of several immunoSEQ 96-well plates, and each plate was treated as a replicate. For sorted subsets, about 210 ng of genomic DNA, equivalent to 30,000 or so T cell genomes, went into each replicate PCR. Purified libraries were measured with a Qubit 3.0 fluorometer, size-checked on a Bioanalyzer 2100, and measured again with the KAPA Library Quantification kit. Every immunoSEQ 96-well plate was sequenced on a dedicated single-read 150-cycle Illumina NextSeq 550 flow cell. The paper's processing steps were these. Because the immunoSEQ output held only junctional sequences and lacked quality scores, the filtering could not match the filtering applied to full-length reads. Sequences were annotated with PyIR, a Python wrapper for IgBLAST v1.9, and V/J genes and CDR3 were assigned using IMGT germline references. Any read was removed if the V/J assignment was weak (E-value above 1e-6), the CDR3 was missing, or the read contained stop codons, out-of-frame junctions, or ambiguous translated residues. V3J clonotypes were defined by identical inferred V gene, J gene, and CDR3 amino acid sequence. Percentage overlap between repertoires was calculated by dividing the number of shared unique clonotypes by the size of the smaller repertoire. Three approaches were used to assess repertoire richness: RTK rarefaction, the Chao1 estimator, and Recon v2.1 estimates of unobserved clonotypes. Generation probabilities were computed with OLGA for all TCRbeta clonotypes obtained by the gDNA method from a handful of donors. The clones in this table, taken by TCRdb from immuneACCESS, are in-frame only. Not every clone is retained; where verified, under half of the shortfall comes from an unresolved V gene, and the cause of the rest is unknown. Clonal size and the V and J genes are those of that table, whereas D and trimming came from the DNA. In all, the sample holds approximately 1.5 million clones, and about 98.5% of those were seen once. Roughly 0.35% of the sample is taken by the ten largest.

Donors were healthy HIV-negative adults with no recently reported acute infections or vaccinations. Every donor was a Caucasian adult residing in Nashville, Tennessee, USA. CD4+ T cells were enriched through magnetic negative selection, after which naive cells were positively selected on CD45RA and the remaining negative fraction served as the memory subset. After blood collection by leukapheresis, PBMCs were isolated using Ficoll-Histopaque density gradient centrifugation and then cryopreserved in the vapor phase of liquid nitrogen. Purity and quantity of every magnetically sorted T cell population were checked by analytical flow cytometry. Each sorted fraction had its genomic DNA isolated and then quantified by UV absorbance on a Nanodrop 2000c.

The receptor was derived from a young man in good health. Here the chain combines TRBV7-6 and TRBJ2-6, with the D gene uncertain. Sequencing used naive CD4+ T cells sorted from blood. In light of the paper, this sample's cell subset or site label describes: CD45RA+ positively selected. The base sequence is TGTGCCAGCAGCTTCAGCGAGCGCCCTGGGGCCAACGTCCTGACTTTC. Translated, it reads CASSFSERPGANVLTF.